These T cell receptor beta chains were read from a single sample in a study of blood T cells in healthy people across ages. TCRdb recomputed calls from the 5' RACE reads with MiXCR, one row per CDR3 protein. The profile shows about 770,000 distinct CDR3 sequences, around 45% of them singletons. The sample taken for sequencing was blood. These receptors all come from a man in his 60s in good health. Each CDR3 is given with its conserved first and last residue. D genes are given only for firm matches. Size is omitted from some rows. Given values are once, few, many or a class for expanded clones.

d_call clone_size j_call v_call cdr3_aa cdr3_nt
TRBD2 . TRBJ2-7 TRBV12-3/TRBV12-4 CASRTHSGGATYNEQYF TGTGCCAGCAGAACCCATAGCGGGGGGGCGACCTACAATGAGCAGTACTTC
. few TRBJ1-1 TRBV10-3 CAISELGIGTEAFF TGTGCCATCAGTGAGTTGGGAATCGGGACTGAAGCTTTCTTT
. . TRBJ2-5 TRBV29-1 CSVAGRDHQETQYF TGCAGCGTTGCGGGCAGGGATCACCAAGAGACCCAGTACTTC
TRBD1 . TRBJ2-3 TRBV15 CATSTLLGAHSGTASSTDTQYF TGTGCCACCAGCACCCTATTGGGAGCCCACTCCGGGACAGCATCTAGCACAGATACGCAGTATTTT
. few TRBJ2-3 TRBV4-3 CASSQGSRLADTQYF TGCGCCAGCAGCCAAGGGTCTAGACTGGCAGATACGCAGTATTTT
. few TRBJ2-7 TRBV7-2 CASSLGGGAHYEQYF TGTGCCAGCAGCTTAGGGGGCGGGGCCCACTACGAGCAGTACTTC
. . TRBJ2-7 TRBV7-2 CASSSWVSRVYEQYF TGTGCCAGCAGCTCTTGGGTATCTCGGGTCTACGAGCAGTACTTC
TRBD2 . TRBJ2-1 TRBV27 CASSWGLAGQYNEQFF TGTGCCAGCAGTTGGGGACTAGCGGGGCAGTACAATGAGCAGTTCTTC
. . TRBJ2-7 TRBV4-3 CASSQDVGRRDEQYF TGCGCCAGCAGCCAAGATGTAGGACGTCGAGACGAGCAGTACTTC
TRBD1 . TRBJ2-1 TRBV20-1 CSAAGGGQGDHEQFF TGCAGTGCCGCCGGTGGGGGACAGGGGGACCATGAGCAGTTCTTC
. . TRBJ2-5 TRBV7-2 CASSFTPGQETQYF TGTGCCAGCAGCTTTACACCGGGGCAAGAGACCCAGTACTTC
. . TRBJ1-1 TRBV20-1 CSARDPSRGDTEAFF TGCAGTGCTAGAGACCCATCCAGGGGCGACACTGAAGCTTTCTTT
TRBD2 few TRBJ2-1 TRBV2 CASKGLAGPWFF TGTGCCAGCAAGGGACTAGCGGGGCCGTGGTTCTTC
. . TRBJ2-7 TRBV11-2 CASRQDYEQYF TGTGCCAGCAGGCAGGACTACGAGCAGTACTTC
. . TRBJ2-3 TRBV12-3/TRBV12-4 CASSQPRPWTDTQYF TGTGCCAGCAGTCAACCCCGACCCTGGACAGATACGCAGTATTTT
. many TRBJ2-4 TRBV4-3 CASSPSRGLAKNIQYF TGCGCCAGCAGCCCAAGCAGGGGCCTAGCCAAAAACATTCAGTACTTC